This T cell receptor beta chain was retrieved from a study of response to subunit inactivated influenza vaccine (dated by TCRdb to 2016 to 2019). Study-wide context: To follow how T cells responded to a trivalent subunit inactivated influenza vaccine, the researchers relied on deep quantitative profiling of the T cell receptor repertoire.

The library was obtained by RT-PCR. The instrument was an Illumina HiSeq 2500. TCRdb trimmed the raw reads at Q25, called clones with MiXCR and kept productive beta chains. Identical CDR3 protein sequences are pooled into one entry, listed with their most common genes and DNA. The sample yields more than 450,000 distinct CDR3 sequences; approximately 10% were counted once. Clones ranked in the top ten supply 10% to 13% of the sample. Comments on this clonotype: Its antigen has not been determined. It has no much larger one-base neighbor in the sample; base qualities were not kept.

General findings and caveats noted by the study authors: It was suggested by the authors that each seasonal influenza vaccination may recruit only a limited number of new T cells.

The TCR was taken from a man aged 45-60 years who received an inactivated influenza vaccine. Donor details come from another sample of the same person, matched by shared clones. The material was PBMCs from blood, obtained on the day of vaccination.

The CDR3 here reads CASSLLGGSSTDTQYF. The sequence in DNA is TGTGCCAGCAGCTTATTAGGCGGGTCTAGCACAGATACGCAGTATTTT. In this chain, TRBV7-6 is recombined with TRBJ2-3; possibly the D gene is TRBD2, per 5 matching bases. V is shortened by 2 bases, J by 0 bases, and the region joining them spans 12 bases. The CDR3 spans 16 residues, from the cysteine through the phenylalanine. The retained sequence is limited to the CDR3, 48 bases, with the frame set at the first base. Per the germline V gene, SGHVS is the CDR1 and FNYEAQ is the CDR2.